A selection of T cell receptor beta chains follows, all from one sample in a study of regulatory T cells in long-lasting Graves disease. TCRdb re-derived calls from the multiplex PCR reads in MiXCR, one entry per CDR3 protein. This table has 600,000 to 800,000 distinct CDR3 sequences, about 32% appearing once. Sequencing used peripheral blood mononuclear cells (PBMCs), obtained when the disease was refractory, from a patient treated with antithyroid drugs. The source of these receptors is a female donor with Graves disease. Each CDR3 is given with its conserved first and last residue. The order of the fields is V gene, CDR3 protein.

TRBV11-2,CASSLLLGNQPQHF
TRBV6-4,CASSDSTGPYTEAFF
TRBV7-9,CASSLVRLAGANEQFF
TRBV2,CASRLRVAGANVLTF
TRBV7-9,CASSLAPGHLSYEQYF
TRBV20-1,CSARGGRGYTF
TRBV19,CASSMSSWGTDQHF
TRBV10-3,CAIGRGDTGELFF
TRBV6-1,CAIRQGTNSPLHF
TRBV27,CASSFQTGTEAFF
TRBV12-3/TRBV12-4,CATRLAGDTGELFF
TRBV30,CAWSDRGRAEAFF
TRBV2,CASSARDLQETQYF
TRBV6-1,CASSTLGGENTGELFF
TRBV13,CASSSGLAGFYEQYF
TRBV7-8,CASSPAGGRRNTIYF
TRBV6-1,CASSMGHANYGYTF
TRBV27,CASSPRGQGRVQPQHF
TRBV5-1,CASSLHGRAAFF